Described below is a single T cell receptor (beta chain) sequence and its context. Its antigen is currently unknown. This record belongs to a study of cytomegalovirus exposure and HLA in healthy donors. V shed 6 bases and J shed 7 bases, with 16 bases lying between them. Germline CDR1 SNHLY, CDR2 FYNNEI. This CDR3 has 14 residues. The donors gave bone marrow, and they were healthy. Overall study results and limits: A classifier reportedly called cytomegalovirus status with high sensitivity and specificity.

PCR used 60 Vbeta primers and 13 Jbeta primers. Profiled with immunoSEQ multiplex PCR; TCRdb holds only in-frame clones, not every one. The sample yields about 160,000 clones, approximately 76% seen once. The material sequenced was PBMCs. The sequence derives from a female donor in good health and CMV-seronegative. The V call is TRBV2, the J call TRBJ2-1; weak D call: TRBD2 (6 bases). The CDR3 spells CASSRDSSRNEQFF. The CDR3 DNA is TGTGCCAGCAGCCGGGACTCCTCCAGAAATGAGCAGTTCTTC.